This is a list of T cell receptor beta chains from one sample in a study of T cell responses to AZD1222 COVID-19 vaccine. Assay: immunoSEQ multiplex PCR; the TCRdb copy retains only in-frame clones and omits some. The repertoire has some 96,000 clones, around nine tenths of them found once; the top ten carry roughly 15%. The material sequenced was peripheral blood, taken on day 0 of AZD1222 vaccination. These receptors were collected from an adult in good health. CDR3s include the opening cysteine and the closing phenylalanine or tryptophan. Each record gives: clone size, D gene, J gene, V gene, CDR3 protein, CDR3 DNA. The D gene is left open where the match is weak. Part of the rows lack a size; the others show once, few, many or a class for expanded clones.

clone size: -; D gene: TRBD2; J gene: TRBJ2-7; V gene: TRBV6-5; CDR3 protein: CASSYERTSYEQYF; CDR3 DNA: TGTGCCAGCAGTTACGAGAGGACTAGCTACGAGCAGTACTTC
clone size: -; D gene: TRBD1; J gene: TRBJ2-7; V gene: TRBV19; CDR3 protein: CASSTTQGVYLYF; CDR3 DNA: TGTGCCAGTAGTACGACCCAGGGGGTATATCTGTACTTC
clone size: -; D gene: -; J gene: TRBJ2-3; V gene: TRBV6-5; CDR3 protein: CASSYGAARGPDTQYF; CDR3 DNA: TGTGCCAGCAGTTACGGTGCGGCGCGCGGGCCAGATACGCAGTATTTT
clone size: -; D gene: -; J gene: TRBJ2-7; V gene: TRBV6-5; CDR3 protein: CASSYSLEDTYEQYF; CDR3 DNA: TGTGCCAGCAGTTACTCGTTGGAGGACACCTACGAGCAGTACTTC
clone size: few; D gene: TRBD1; J gene: TRBJ1-1; V gene: TRBV6-4; CDR3 protein: CASSDTDRGTEAFF; CDR3 DNA: TGTGCCAGCAGTGACACCGACAGGGGTACTGAAGCTTTCTTT
clone size: -; D gene: -; J gene: TRBJ1-4; V gene: TRBV5-1; CDR3 protein: CASSLALATNEKLFF; CDR3 DNA: TGCGCCAGCAGCTTAGCGTTGGCAACTAATGAAAAACTGTTTTTT
clone size: -; D gene: -; J gene: TRBJ1-2; V gene: TRBV13; CDR3 protein: CASSSAGALYGYTF; CDR3 DNA: TGTGCCAGCAGCTCGGCTGGGGCACTATATGGCTACACCTTC
clone size: -; D gene: TRBD2; J gene: TRBJ2-1; V gene: TRBV6-4; CDR3 protein: CASSRLAGEGEQFF; CDR3 DNA: TGTGCCAGCAGTAGACTAGCGGGAGAGGGTGAGCAGTTCTTC
clone size: few; D gene: -; J gene: TRBJ1-2; V gene: TRBV5-4; CDR3 protein: CASSLAGSDGYTF; CDR3 DNA: TGTGCCAGCAGCTTGGCAGGGTCGGATGGCTACACCTTC
clone size: -; D gene: -; J gene: TRBJ1-5; V gene: TRBV7-7; CDR3 protein: CASLDQPQHF; CDR3 DNA: TGTGCCAGCCTAGATCAGCCCCAGCATTTT
clone size: -; D gene: -; J gene: TRBJ1-1; V gene: TRBV5-4; CDR3 protein: CASSFPGRNTEAFF; CDR3 DNA: TGTGCCAGCAGCTTTCCGGGACGGAACACTGAAGCTTTCTTT
clone size: -; D gene: -; J gene: TRBJ2-2; V gene: TRBV5-4; CDR3 protein: CASSFLQGAGELFF; CDR3 DNA: TGTGCCAGCAGCTTCTTACAGGGTGCCGGGGAGCTGTTTTTT
clone size: once; D gene: -; J gene: TRBJ1-6; V gene: TRBV12-3/TRBV12-4; CDR3 protein: CASSLHRDSPLHF; CDR3 DNA: TGTGCCAGCAGTTTGCACAGGGACTCACCCCTCCACTTT
clone size: -; D gene: -; J gene: TRBJ2-3; V gene: TRBV6-8; CDR3 protein: CASSPGSDTQYF; CDR3 DNA: TGTGCCAGCAGTCCAGGGTCAGATACGCAGTATTTT
clone size: few; D gene: -; J gene: TRBJ1-3; V gene: TRBV5-1; CDR3 protein: CASSSGSGNTIYF; CDR3 DNA: TGCGCCAGCAGCTCAGGGTCTGGAAACACCATATATTTT
clone size: -; D gene: TRBD1; J gene: TRBJ1-1; V gene: TRBV6-5; CDR3 protein: CASGGNTGDTEAFF; CDR3 DNA: TGTGCCAGCGGGGGTAATACAGGGGACACTGAAGCTTTCTTT
clone size: -; D gene: TRBD2; J gene: TRBJ2-1; V gene: TRBV5-1; CDR3 protein: CASSPVQTSGRFDEQFF; CDR3 DNA: TGCGCCAGCAGCCCCGTTCAAACTAGCGGGAGATTTGATGAGCAGTTCTTC
clone size: once; D gene: -; J gene: TRBJ1-1; V gene: TRBV27; CDR3 protein: CASSTPGTRAGTEAFF; CDR3 DNA: TGTGCCAGCAGTACGCCCGGGACCCGAGCCGGGACTGAAGCTTTCTTT
clone size: -; D gene: TRBD2; J gene: TRBJ2-1; V gene: TRBV5-6; CDR3 protein: CASIPLAGAGNEQFF; CDR3 DNA: TGTGCCAGCATCCCACTAGCGGGAGCTGGGAATGAGCAGTTCTTC
clone size: -; D gene: -; J gene: TRBJ1-2; V gene: TRBV12-3/TRBV12-4; CDR3 protein: CASSPTGDYGYTF; CDR3 DNA: TGTGCCAGCAGCCCGACAGGAGACTATGGCTACACCTTC
clone size: -; D gene: -; J gene: TRBJ1-2; V gene: TRBV25-1; CDR3 protein: CASSDQGDGYTF; CDR3 DNA: TGTGCCAGCAGTGACCAGGGAGATGGCTACACCTTC
clone size: -; D gene: -; J gene: TRBJ2-3; V gene: TRBV7-3; CDR3 protein: CASSSRTESTDTQYF; CDR3 DNA: TGTGCCAGCAGCTCACGGACAGAGAGCACAGATACGCAGTATTTT